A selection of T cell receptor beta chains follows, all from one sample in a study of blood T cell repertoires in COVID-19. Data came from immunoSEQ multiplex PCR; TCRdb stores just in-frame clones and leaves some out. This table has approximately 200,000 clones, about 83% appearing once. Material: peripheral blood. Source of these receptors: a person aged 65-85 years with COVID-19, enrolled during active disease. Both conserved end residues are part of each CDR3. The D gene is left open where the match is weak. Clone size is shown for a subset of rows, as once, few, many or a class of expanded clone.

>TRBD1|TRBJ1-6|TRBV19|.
TGTGCCAGTAGTTCAGGACAGGGGGCGTTACGTTCACCCCTCCACTTT
CASSSGQGALRSPLHF
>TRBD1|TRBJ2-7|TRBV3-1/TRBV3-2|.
TGTGCCAGCAGCCAGGGACAGGGGCACGAGCAGTACTTC
CASSQGQGHEQYF
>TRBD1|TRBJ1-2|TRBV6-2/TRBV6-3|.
TGTGCCAGCAGCCCTCTCAGGGGGATGGAAGCCTATGGCTACACCTTC
CASSPLRGMEAYGYTF
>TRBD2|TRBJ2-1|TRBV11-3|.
TGTGCCAGCGGCCCCGGGGGGGAGCGGAGTTACAATGAGCAGTTCTTC
CASGPGGERSYNEQFF
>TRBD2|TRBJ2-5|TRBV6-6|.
TGTGCCAGCAGTTTCGGGAGGGAGACCCAGTACTTC
CASSFGRETQYF
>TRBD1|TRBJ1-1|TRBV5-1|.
TGCGCCAGCAGCGAACAGGGGGGCACTGAAGCTTTCTTT
CASSEQGGTEAFF
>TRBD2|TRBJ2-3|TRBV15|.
TGTGCCACCGGCGCGGGAGTCCCCTTGGATACGCAGTATTTT
CATGAGVPLDTQYF
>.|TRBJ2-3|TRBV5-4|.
TGTGCCAGCAGCTTGGGTGGGTACGGTCGGGCAGATACGCAGTATTTT
CASSLGGYGRADTQYF
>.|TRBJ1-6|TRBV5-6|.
TGTGCCAGCAGCTTGAGGTTGCAGGGGTCCCTAAATTCACCCCTCCACTTT
CASSLRLQGSLNSPLHF
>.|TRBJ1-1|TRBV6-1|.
TGTGCCAGCAGTGAGGCAGGGGAGAACACTGAAGCTTTCTTT
CASSEAGENTEAFF
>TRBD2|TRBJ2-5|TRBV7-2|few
TGTGCCAGCAGCCGGACTAGCGGGGGCCAAGAGACCCAGTACTTC
CASSRTSGGQETQYF
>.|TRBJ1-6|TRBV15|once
TGTGCCACCAGCAGAGGGACAGCGGGAAATTCACCCCTCCACTTT
CATSRGTAGNSPLHF
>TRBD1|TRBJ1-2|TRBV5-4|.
TGTGCCAGCAGCTCTCCGGGACAGGGTCCCTATGGCTACACCTTC
CASSSPGQGPYGYTF
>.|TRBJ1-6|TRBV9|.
TGTGCCAGCAGCGCCCGACCTAGCTCCTATAATTCACCCCTCCACTTT
CASSARPSSYNSPLHF
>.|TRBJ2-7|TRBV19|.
TGTGCCAGTAGTATATTCGCCGCTAGCTACGAGCAGTACTTC
CASSIFAASYEQYF
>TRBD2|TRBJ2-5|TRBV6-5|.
TGTGCCAGTAGACTTGAGCGGGATTTGGAAGAGACCCAGTACTTC
CASRLERDLEETQYF
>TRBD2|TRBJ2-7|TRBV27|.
TGTGCCAGCAGTTATAGCGGGGGTCGCTACGAGCAGTACTTC
CASSYSGGRYEQYF
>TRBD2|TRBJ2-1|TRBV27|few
TGTGCCACCTCCACTGCGGGAGACAATGAGCAGTTCTTC
CATSTAGDNEQFF
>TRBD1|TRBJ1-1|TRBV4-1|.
TGCGCCAGCAGCCACTGGGACAGGGGAGGCACTGAAGCTTTCTTT
CASSHWDRGGTEAFF
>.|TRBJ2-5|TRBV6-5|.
TGTGCCAGCCGGCGTGGGAGTGGAGAGACCCAGTACTTC
CASRRGSGETQYF